These T cell receptor beta chains were read from a single sample in a study of beta chain features in type 1 diabetes. Here immunoSEQ multiplex PCR was the method, and the copy in TCRdb shows in-frame clones only, minus some. The sample consists of under 400,000 clones, roughly 13% of them appearing once. The sample consisted of naive CD4+ T cells from blood. Source of these receptors: a woman aged 18-29 years with type 1 diabetes. Each CDR3 is given with its conserved first and last residue. A D gene is named only where the DNA matches it firmly. Expanded clones are given a class, and other clones once, few, many or no size at all.

v_call: TRBV7-2
j_call: TRBJ2-3
clone_size: .
d_call: .
cdr3_aa: CASSPQPPGDTQYF
cdr3_nt: TGTGCCAGCAGCCCCCAACCCCCCGGGGATACGCAGTATTTT

v_call: TRBV5-4
j_call: TRBJ2-3
clone_size: .
d_call: TRBD2
cdr3_aa: CASSLSGGDTQYF
cdr3_nt: TGTGCCAGCAGCTTAAGCGGGGGAGATACGCAGTATTTT

v_call: TRBV19
j_call: TRBJ1-5
clone_size: .
d_call: TRBD1
cdr3_aa: CASSRSGQGSNQPQHF
cdr3_nt: TGTGCCAGTAGTAGATCGGGACAGGGCAGCAATCAGCCCCAGCATTTT

v_call: TRBV6-5
j_call: TRBJ2-7
clone_size: .
d_call: .
cdr3_aa: CASSYSRDSYEQYF
cdr3_nt: TGTGCCAGCAGTTACTCTCGGGATTCCTACGAGCAGTACTTC

v_call: TRBV4-3
j_call: TRBJ2-6
clone_size: .
d_call: .
cdr3_aa: CASSQEPQGSGANVLTF
cdr3_nt: TGCGCCAGCAGCCAAGAGCCCCAGGGGTCGGGGGCCAACGTCCTGACTTTC

v_call: TRBV29-1
j_call: TRBJ1-1
clone_size: few
d_call: .
cdr3_aa: CSVEWTSMNTEAFF
cdr3_nt: TGCAGCGTAGAATGGACAAGCATGAACACTGAAGCTTTCTTT

v_call: TRBV11-2
j_call: TRBJ2-5
clone_size: few
d_call: TRBD2
cdr3_aa: CASSLVTGGQETQYF
cdr3_nt: TGTGCCAGCAGCTTAGTTACCGGGGGGCAAGAGACCCAGTACTTC

v_call: TRBV15
j_call: TRBJ2-5
clone_size: few
d_call: TRBD2
cdr3_aa: CATSRKAGGMETQYF
cdr3_nt: TGTGCCACCAGCAGAAAAGCGGGGGGAATGGAGACCCAGTACTTC

v_call: TRBV2
j_call: TRBJ2-3
clone_size: .
d_call: .
cdr3_aa: CASSEVGRRDTQYF
cdr3_nt: TGTGCCAGCAGTGAAGTAGGCCGCAGGGATACGCAGTATTTT

v_call: TRBV29-1
j_call: TRBJ1-2
clone_size: few
d_call: TRBD1
cdr3_aa: CSVEQTGTGFNYGYTF
cdr3_nt: TGCAGCGTTGAACAGACCGGGACAGGGTTCAACTATGGCTACACCTTC

v_call: TRBV11-2
j_call: TRBJ2-7
clone_size: once
d_call: TRBD2
cdr3_aa: CASSLGLGPLGEQYF
cdr3_nt: TGTGCCAGCAGCCTAGGACTAGGTCCCCTCGGCGAGCAGTACTTC

v_call: TRBV27
j_call: TRBJ1-3
clone_size: few
d_call: .
cdr3_aa: CASSLAGAGNTIYF
cdr3_nt: TGTGCCAGCAGTTTAGCAGGGGCCGGAAACACCATATATTTT

v_call: TRBV20-1
j_call: TRBJ2-7
clone_size: .
d_call: TRBD2
cdr3_aa: CSARGGEQYF
cdr3_nt: TGCAGTGCTCGGGGGGGGGAGCAGTACTTC

v_call: TRBV9
j_call: TRBJ2-1
clone_size: .
d_call: TRBD2
cdr3_aa: CASSAAGGPVEQFF
cdr3_nt: TGTGCCAGCAGCGCGGCGGGGGGGCCAGTTGAGCAGTTCTTC

v_call: TRBV6-5
j_call: TRBJ2-3
clone_size: few
d_call: TRBD2
cdr3_aa: CASSYSKGAGGRTQYF
cdr3_nt: TGTGCCAGCAGTTACTCGAAGGGCGCGGGAGGGAGGACGCAGTATTTT

v_call: TRBV4-2
j_call: TRBJ1-5
clone_size: few
d_call: .
cdr3_aa: CASSQDQGYQPQHF
cdr3_nt: TGTGCCAGCAGCCAAGATCAGGGGTATCAGCCCCAGCATTTT

v_call: TRBV30
j_call: TRBJ1-1
clone_size: few
d_call: .
cdr3_aa: CAWTRQGNTEAFF
cdr3_nt: TGTGCCTGGACCCGTCAGGGTAACACTGAAGCTTTCTTT

v_call: TRBV19
j_call: TRBJ2-5
clone_size: few
d_call: TRBD1
cdr3_aa: CASSQGARETQYF
cdr3_nt: TGTGCCAGTAGTCAGGGGGCTAGGGAGACCCAGTACTTC

v_call: TRBV19
j_call: TRBJ2-7
clone_size: few
d_call: TRBD1
cdr3_aa: CASSRTGTASYEQYF
cdr3_nt: TGTGCCAGTAGTAGAACCGGGACAGCCTCCTACGAGCAGTACTTC

v_call: TRBV28
j_call: TRBJ2-1
clone_size: few
d_call: TRBD2
cdr3_aa: CASITSGSGEQFF
cdr3_nt: TGTGCCAGCATCACTAGCGGGAGCGGTGAGCAGTTCTTC

v_call: TRBV29-1
j_call: TRBJ2-4
clone_size: .
d_call: .
cdr3_aa: CSVQDSYAAKNIQYF
cdr3_nt: TGCAGCGTTCAAGACTCCTATGCCGCCAAAAACATTCAGTACTTC

v_call: TRBV7-2
j_call: TRBJ2-1
clone_size: .
d_call: TRBD1
cdr3_aa: CASSLTGASNEQFF
cdr3_nt: TGTGCCAGCAGCTTGACAGGGGCTAGCAATGAGCAGTTCTTC

v_call: TRBV2
j_call: TRBJ1-5
clone_size: .
d_call: .
cdr3_aa: CASSEGQLSNQPQHF
cdr3_nt: TGTGCCAGCAGTGAAGGCCAACTTAGCAATCAGCCCCAGCATTTT

v_call: TRBV2
j_call: TRBJ1-4
clone_size: few
d_call: .
cdr3_aa: CASSAGKLFF
cdr3_nt: TGTGCCAGCAGTGCGGGGAAACTGTTTTTT

v_call: TRBV19
j_call: TRBJ2-7
clone_size: .
d_call: .
cdr3_aa: CASSISRDEQYF
cdr3_nt: TGTGCCAGTAGTATCAGCAGGGACGAGCAGTACTTC

v_call: TRBV18
j_call: TRBJ1-1
clone_size: .
d_call: .
cdr3_aa: CASSPPMAGVNTEAFF
cdr3_nt: TGTGCCAGCTCACCGCCTATGGCCGGGGTGAACACTGAAGCTTTCTTT

v_call: TRBV5-1
j_call: TRBJ2-7
clone_size: .
d_call: TRBD1
cdr3_aa: CASSFLGQVGSGEQYF
cdr3_nt: TGCGCCAGCAGCTTTCTCGGACAGGTGGGCTCGGGGGAGCAGTACTTC

v_call: TRBV6-6
j_call: TRBJ2-7
clone_size: .
d_call: TRBD1
cdr3_aa: CASSKQGATDEQYF
cdr3_nt: TGTGCCAGCAGTAAACAGGGGGCTACCGACGAGCAGTACTTC

v_call: TRBV14
j_call: TRBJ2-7
clone_size: few
d_call: .
cdr3_aa: CASSQAAYEQYF
cdr3_nt: TGTGCCAGCAGCCAAGCCGCCTACGAGCAGTACTTC

v_call: TRBV27
j_call: TRBJ2-1
clone_size: .
d_call: .
cdr3_aa: CASSLSRVGKSQFF
cdr3_nt: TGTGCCAGCAGTTTATCCAGGGTAGGAAAATCTCAGTTCTTC

v_call: TRBV7-2
j_call: TRBJ2-7
clone_size: few
d_call: TRBD2
cdr3_aa: CASSPHIGGIRDGHEQYF
cdr3_nt: TGTGCCAGCAGCCCGCACATCGGGGGGATCAGGGATGGCCACGAGCAGTACTTC

v_call: TRBV29-1
j_call: TRBJ2-2
clone_size: .
d_call: .
cdr3_aa: CSVEPQDPGELFF
cdr3_nt: TGCAGCGTTGAACCACAGGATCCCGGGGAGCTGTTTTTT